This passage covers 2 T cell receptor beta chains from one sample sequenced in a study of patients and donors after allogeneic stem cell transplantation. TCRdb reprocessed the RT-PCR reads via MiXCR and lists one record per CDR3 protein. The top ten hold 6% of the sample, which has roughly 940,000 distinct CDR3 sequences, over 15% seen once. Sequencing was carried out using blood, either unsorted or a sorted T cell fraction (not recorded which). Every receptor here comes from a human donor who was either an allogeneic HSCT recipient or a stem cell or donor lymphocyte infusion donor (not recorded which). It is not recorded whose cells these are; they may come from a transplant donor.

The gene calls are TRBV9 and TRBJ1-1, with D tentatively TRBD1 (5 bases). The germline V gene encodes CDR1 SGDLS and CDR2 YYNGEE. The length of the CDR3 is 16 residues. The V end lost 6 bases, the J end lost 4 bases, and 22 bases lay between the germline ends. CDR3 residues: CASTGGTSNSGTEAFF. CDR3 nucleotide sequence: TGTGCCAGCACGGGCGGGACGTCCAATTCGGGCACTGAAGCTTTCTTT.

The J gene is TRBJ1-1, the V gene TRBV6-1; D is unresolved. The ends were cut back, 5 bases at V and 0 bases at J, with 10 bases in the middle. This CDR3 spans 14 amino acids. In germline, CDR1 is MNHNS, CDR2 SASEGT. The CDR3 coding sequence is TGTGCCAGCAGTCCTCTAGATCTGAACACTGAAGCTTTCTTT. It yields the protein CASSPLDLNTEAFF.